The next 23 T cell receptor beta chains were all read from a single sample in a study of T cells in Graves' hyperthyroidism and ophthalmopathy. RNA transcripts gave rise to amplified TCR beta CDR3 regions. During a first-round RT-PCR of the TCR CDR3, the HTBI primer set was used. TCRdb called the multiplex PCR reads again in MiXCR, with one record for every CDR3 protein. The sample records around 690,000 distinct CDR3 sequences, about a fifth being singletons. Sequences were obtained from blood. These receptors came from a man aged 30 to 45 with Graves' ophthalmopathy.

The rearrangement uses TRBV28 and TRBJ2-5, with a possible D match to TRBD2 (6 bases). V lost 6 bases to trimming and J lost 4 bases, with 15 bases between them. Germline lookup yields CDR1 MDHEN and CDR2 SYDVKM. This CDR3 region has 14 residues. The CDR3 is CASRTLAPGETQYF. The CDR3 coding sequence is TGTGCCAGCAGGACACTAGCTCCTGGAGAGACCCAGTACTTC.

The sample holds a few counts of this clonotype. This chain uses TRBV20-1 with TRBJ1-5, with D tentatively TRBD1 (5 bases). This CDR3 has 13 amino acids. Trimming cost V 5 bases and J 1 base, with 9 bases left between them. Germline CDR1 and CDR2: DFQATT and SNEGSKA (reference sequence). The CDR3 DNA sequence: TGCAGTGCTGGGCAGGGAAGCAATCAGCCCCAGCATTTT. Encoded protein: CSAGQGSNQPQHF.

The V and J genes are TRBV20-1 and TRBJ2-2; D tentatively reads TRBD1 or TRBD2 (5 bases each). V was pared by 0 bases and J by 1 base, with 12 bases between. The V gene's germline CDR1 is DFQATT and CDR2 SNEGSKA (reference sequence). The CDR3 is made up of 16 amino acids. The CDR3 protein is CSARDPGRGNTGELFF. CDR3 in DNA: TGCAGTGCTAGAGATCCGGGACGGGGGAACACCGGGGAGCTGTTTTTT.

This clonotype was counted a few times. CDR3 nucleotides: TGCAGTGCTGGGGGACAGGTGAACACTGAAGCTTTCTTT. It specifies CSAGGQVNTEAFF. The chain has TRBV20-1 and TRBJ1-1, with TRBD1 matching 8 bases. Germline trimming cut 5 bases from V and 0 bases from J; bases unmatched to any gene: 2. This CDR3 is built from 13 residues. Germline V gene sequence: CDR1 DFQATT, CDR2 SNEGSKA (reference sequence).

The rearrangement joins TRBV6-2 or TRBV6-3 to TRBJ2-1, with 10 nucleotides matching TRBD2. With V trimmed by 6 bases and J by 6 bases, 17 bases remained unmatched. Germline-derived CDR1 and CDR2 are MNHEY and SVGEGT. This CDR3 comprises 18 residues. Here the CDR3 DNA reads TGTGCCAGCAGAACTTTGGGGACTAGCGAATTGACGGGCAATGAGCAGTTCTTC. Its protein is CASRTLGTSELTGNEQFF.

The chain combines TRBV6-2 or TRBV6-3 with TRBJ2-1; TRBD1 agrees at 7 bases. The length of the CDR3 is 15 residues. In germline, CDR1 is MNHEY, CDR2 SVGEGT. V gave up 0 bases and J gave up 7 bases; unmatched junction bases: 6. CDR3 amino acids: CASSYSNRGWNEQFF. The CDR3 region has the DNA TGTGCCAGCAGTTACTCAAACAGGGGATGGAATGAGCAGTTCTTC.

This clonotype was detected many times. The chain couples TRBV3-1 to TRBJ1-1; 7 bases map to TRBD1. The CDR3 runs 14 residues. The V gene's germline CDR1 is LGHDT and CDR2 YNNKEL (reference sequence). Trimming removed 2 bases from V and 4 bases from J; junction bases left unmatched: 4. The CDR3 nucleotides read TGTGCCAGCAGCCAATTCCGGGACAGCACTGAAGCTTTCTTT. Translated: CASSQFRDSTEAFF.

The rearrangement joins TRBV20-1 to TRBJ2-5; perhaps TRBD1 as D (6 bases). The germline V and J ends were trimmed by 5 bases and 1 base, with 11 bases remaining between them. Per the germline V gene, CDR1 is DFQATT and CDR2 is SNEGSKA (reference sequence). This CDR3 comprises 13 residues. CDR3 bases: TGCAGTGCTCTACGGGACACCCAAGAGACCCAGTACTTC. Protein: CSALRDTQETQYF.

This clonotype was recorded many times. The V and J genes are TRBV28 and TRBJ2-2; D is possibly TRBD1 (5 bases). V lost 4 bases and J 7 bases, leaving 10 bases between the germline ends. Germline V lookup: CDR1 MDHEN, CDR2 SYDVKM. The CDR3 is 13 residues long. The DNA of the CDR3 is TGTGCCAGCAGTTACTCAGGGATCGGGGAGCTGTTTTTT. Translating it yields CASSYSGIGELFF.

This clonotype was recorded many times. The chain recombines TRBV27 with TRBJ1-4, with 10 bases that match TRBD1. Germline V gene sequence: CDR1 MNHEY, CDR2 SMNVEV (reference sequence). The V gene end was trimmed by 6 bases and the J gene end by 11 bases; junction bases not matched to a gene: 3. This CDR3 comprises 12 residues. The CDR3 nucleotides are TGTGCCAGCAGGACAGGGGGCGAGAAACTGTTTTTT. This sequence encodes CASRTGGEKLFF. Combining the CDR3 with reference TRBV27 and TRBJ1-4 gives the whole variable domain EAQVTQNPRYLITVTGKKLTVTCSQNMNHEYMSWYRQDPGLGLRQIYYSMNVEVTDKGDVPEGYKVSRKEKRNFPLILESPSPNQTSLYFCASRTGGEKLFFGSGTQLSVL.

This clonotype was detected many times. The J gene is TRBJ2-7, the V gene TRBV7-3; 7 bases map to TRBD1. Germline assignment: CDR1 SGHTA and CDR2 FQGTGA. V lost 2 bases and J lost 0; bases outside the gene matches: 4. This CDR3 has 15 amino acids. The CDR3 protein is CASSLHAGGSYEQYF. The CDR3 DNA is TGTGCCAGCAGCTTACATGCAGGGGGCTCCTACGAGCAGTACTTC.

Only a few counts were recorded for this clonotype. This chain joins TRBV5-1 and TRBJ2-7, with 11 bases identical to TRBD2. Germline CDR1 SGHRS, CDR2 YFSETQ. This CDR3 comprises 13 residues. The J segment lost 4 bases and the V segment lost 7 bases, leaving 4 bases of the junction unmatched. The CDR3, as DNA: TGCGCCAGCCGGGGACTAGCGGAATACGAGCAGTACTTC. Translated: CASRGLAEYEQYF.

As to this clonotype: Germline is not matched at one junction end, which may reflect a read error. V and J are TRBV29-1 and TRBJ2-6; 8 nucleotides align to TRBD1. There are 16 residues in the CDR3. Germline V gene sequence: CDR1 SQVTM, CDR2 ANQGSEA. CDR3 DNA: TGCAGCGTGGAAGACAGGGGCGTCCCTGGGGCCAACGTCCTGACTTTC. It yields the protein CSVEDRGVPGANVLTF.

There are a few counts of this clonotype. V and J are TRBV27 and TRBJ2-2, with TRBD2 identical over 10 bases. V shed 6 bases, J shed 5 bases, and the junction held 6 bases outside the gene matches. This CDR3 contains 15 residues. The germline CDR1 and CDR2 sequences are MNHEY and SMNVEV (reference sequence). The DNA of the CDR3 is TGTGCCAGCAGAATCCTAGCGGGAGTTACCGGGGAGCTGTTTTTT. It codes for CASRILAGVTGELFF.

In this sample, this clonotype turned up many times. This chain connects TRBV28 to TRBJ1-4; 10 bases are a match to TRBD1. The CDR3 sequence is 14 residues long. With V trimmed by 4 bases and J by 9 bases, 5 bases remained unmatched. Germline CDR1 and CDR2: MDHEN and SYDVKM. CDR3 region: CASSSGQGPQKLFF. CDR3 sequence (DNA): TGTGCCAGCAGTTCGGGACAGGGGCCCCAAAAACTGTTTTTT.

The rearrangement links TRBV27 to TRBJ2-5, with TRBD2 matching 8 bases. This CDR3 is 14 amino acids long. The germline gives CDR1 MNHEY, CDR2 SMNVEV (reference sequence). The V segment lost 3 bases and the J segment 10 bases; nucleotides outside the gene matches: 10. CDR3 residues: CASSFGSGGPHQYF. CDR3 nucleotides: TGTGCCAGCAGTTTCGGGTCGGGAGGGCCCCACCAGTACTTC.

There are a few counts of this clonotype. This chain connects TRBV7-9 to TRBJ2-7; 7 bases are shared with TRBD1. Germline CDR1 and CDR2: SEHNR and FQNEAQ (reference sequence). Trimming took 7 bases from V and 2 from J; bases not matched to a gene: 8. This CDR3 is 14 amino acids long. The CDR3 DNA reads as TGTGCCAGCACCGGGACAGCGGACCCCTACGAGCAGTACTTC. Protein product: CASTGTADPYEQYF.

This clonotype was seen more than once but under ten times. The chain couples TRBV7-2 to TRBJ2-1, with 16 positions matching TRBD2. The V segment lost 3 bases and the J segment 2 bases; nucleotides outside the gene matches: 1. From germline, CDR1 is SGHTA and CDR2 FQGNSA. The CDR3 consists of 17 residues. DNA for the CDR3: TGTGCCAGCAGCTTGGGGACTAGCGGGAGGGCCTACAATGAGCAGTTCTTC. Its translation is CASSLGTSGRAYNEQFF.

The CDR3 nucleotides read TGCAGTGCTAGAGATCTGACGGGAGGGCTGGAGACCCAGTACTTC. This translates into CSARDLTGGLETQYF. J is TRBJ2-5 and V is TRBV20-1, with 8 bases that match TRBD2. V lost 0 bases to trimming and J lost 5 bases; unmatched junction nucleotides: 8. There are 15 residues in the CDR3. Germline lookup yields CDR1 DFQATT and CDR2 SNEGSKA (reference sequence).

The chain is built from TRBV27 and TRBJ2-3; 7 bases align to TRBD1. CDR1 is MNHEY, CDR2 SMNVEV, per germline (reference sequence). This CDR3 has 15 residues. V shed 4 bases and J 3 bases; nucleotides not matched to a gene: 7. The CDR3, as DNA: TGTGCCAGCAGTTCCCTTCAGGGGGTTACAGATACGCAGTATTTT. Translated: CASSSLQGVTDTQYF.

This clonotype was picked up a small number of times. The chain links TRBV6-5 to TRBJ1-2; the D gene is possibly TRBD1 (5 bases). Trimming removed 2 bases from V and 8 bases from J, with 12 bases in between. Germline V gene data show CDR1 as MNHEY and CDR2 as SVGAGI. This CDR3 region has 13 residues. CDR3 sequence reads: CASSYNQGGGYTF. The CDR3, as DNA: TGTGCCAGCAGTTACAACCAGGGCGGAGGCTACACCTTC.

The chain combines TRBV19 with TRBJ2-3; 7 bases match TRBD1. CDR1 and CDR2 (germline): LNHDA, SQIVND (reference sequence). The J segment lost 2 bases and the V segment lost 6 bases, leaving 8 bases of the junction unmatched. The CDR3 spans 15 residues. CDR3 sequence: CASSNQGTATDTQYF. In DNA form, the CDR3 reads TGTGCCAGTAGCAACCAGGGGACAGCCACAGATACGCAGTATTTT.

This clonotype has at least ten counts. The J gene is TRBJ2-1, the V gene TRBV5-6; 8 bases line up with TRBD1. The CDR3 totals 16 residues. Germline assignment: CDR1 SGHDT and CDR2 YYEEEE. Trimming at V came to 4 bases and at J to 7 bases, leaving 13 bases not matched to a gene. The CDR3 bases are TGTGCCAGCAGCGCCGGACAGGGTCAGGTGGTTAATGAGCAGTTCTTC. It encodes CASSAGQGQVVNEQFF. Full variable domain (rest looked up from reference TRBV5-6 and TRBJ2-1): DAGVTQSPTHLIKTRGQQVTLRCSPKSGHDTVSWYQQALGQGPQFIFQYYEEEERQRGNFPDRFSGHQFPNYSSELNVNALLLGDSALYLCASSAGQGQVVNEQFFGPGTRLTVL.